This TCR beta chain was obtained from a study of T cell repertoires in cytomegalovirus infection. Germline loops: CDR1 LGHNT, CDR2 FRNRAP. The CDR3 runs 18 residues. V was shortened by 2 bases and J by 4 bases, with 21 bases between the two germline ends. There are a few counts of this clonotype. The antigen remains undetermined. TCRdb itself ran the reads through MiXCR, one entry per CDR3 protein. This table holds hundreds of thousands of distinct CDR3 sequences, around 30% found once. The chain couples TRBV12-5 to TRBJ2-1; a weak D match, TRBD1 (5 bases). The sequenced sample was cultured CD8+ T cells from PBMCs, obtained from culture after CMV antigen stimulation. The receptor's source is a human donor in good health (CMV status not recorded). Some clones in this sample may be carry-over from other donors' samples. CDR3 residues: CASGLSSDSGPLYNEQFF. The CDR3 DNA reads TGTGCTAGTGGTTTGTCCTCCGACAGTGGACCTCTTTACAATGAGCAGTTCTTC.